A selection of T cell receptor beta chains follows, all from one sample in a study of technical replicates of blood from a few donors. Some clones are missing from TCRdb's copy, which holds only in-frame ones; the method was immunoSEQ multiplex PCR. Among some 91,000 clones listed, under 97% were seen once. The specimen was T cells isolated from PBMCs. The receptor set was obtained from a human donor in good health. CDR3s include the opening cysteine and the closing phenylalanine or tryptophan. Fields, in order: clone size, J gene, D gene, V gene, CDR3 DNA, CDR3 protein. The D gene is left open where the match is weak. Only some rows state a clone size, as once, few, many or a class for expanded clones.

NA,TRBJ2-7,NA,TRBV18,TGTGCCAGCTCACCGGATCCGCCGGGGGAACGGCAGTACTTC,CASSPDPPGERQYF
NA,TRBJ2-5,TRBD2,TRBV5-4,TGTGCCAGCAGCTTGGCGGGGGGAATTATCCAAGAGACCCAGTACTTC,CASSLAGGIIQETQYF
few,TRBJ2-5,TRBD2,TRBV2,TGTGCCAGCAGTCGACTAGCGGGAGGTAGTCAAGAGACCCAGTACTTC,CASSRLAGGSQETQYF
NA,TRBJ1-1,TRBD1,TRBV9,TGTGCCAGCAGCGGTGACAGGGCGGGTAACACTGAAGCTTTCTTT,CASSGDRAGNTEAFF
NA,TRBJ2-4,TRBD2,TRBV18,TGTGCCAGCTCAACCGGACTAGCGGGAACCAAAAACATTCAGTACTTC,CASSTGLAGTKNIQYF
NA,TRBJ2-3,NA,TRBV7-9,TGTGCCAGCAGCTTTATCACTGACACAGATACGCAGTATTTT,CASSFITDTDTQYF
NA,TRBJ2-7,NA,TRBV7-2,TGTGCCAGCAGCTTAGGTTGGGCAGGCGACTCCTACGAGCAGTACTTC,CASSLGWAGDSYEQYF
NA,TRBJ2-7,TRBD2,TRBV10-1,TGCGCCAGCAGTTCTAGCGGGAGGCCCTACGAGCAGTACTTC,CASSSSGRPYEQYF
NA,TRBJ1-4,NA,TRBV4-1,TGCGCCAGCAGCCACCGAGGGGGAGGGAATGAAAAACTGTTTTTT,CASSHRGGGNEKLFF
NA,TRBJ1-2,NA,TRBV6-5,TGTGCCAGCAGCTATACAGGGCCCTATGGCTACACCTTC,CASSYTGPYGYTF
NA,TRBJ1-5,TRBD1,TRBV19,TGTGCCAGTAGTTCTGACAGGGTAAGACTGGCCCAGCATTTT,CASSSDRVRLAQHF
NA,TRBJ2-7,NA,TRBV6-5,TGTGCCAGCAGTTACGACCCGGCTGACAACTACGAGCAGTACTTC,CASSYDPADNYEQYF
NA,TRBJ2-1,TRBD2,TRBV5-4,TGTGCCAGCAGCTTGTTGTCTAGCGGGAGCGGTGAGCAGTTCTTC,CASSLLSSGSGEQFF
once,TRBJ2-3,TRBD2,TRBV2,TGTGCCAGCGGGGGAGCGGGGGCTGATACGCAGTATTTT,CASGGAGADTQYF
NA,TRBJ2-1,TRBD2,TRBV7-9,TGTGCCAGCAGCCTGAGGACTAGCGGAACCTACAATGAGCAGTTCTTC,CASSLRTSGTYNEQFF
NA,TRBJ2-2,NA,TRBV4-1,TGCGCCAGCAGCCAAGAAAGCTACACCGGGGAGCTGTTTTTT,CASSQESYTGELFF
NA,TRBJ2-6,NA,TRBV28,TGTGCCAGCAGTTTTAGCGGAGAAACTGGGGCCAACGTCCTGACTTTC,CASSFSGETGANVLTF
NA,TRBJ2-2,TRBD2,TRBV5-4,TGTGCCAGCAGCTTGCAGTATTACGAGCGGGAGGGGAACACCGGGGAGCTGTTTTTT,CASSLQYYEREGNTGELFF
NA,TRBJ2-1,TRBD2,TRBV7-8,TGTGCCAGTTTAGCGGGGACCTACAATGAGCAGTTCTTC,CASLAGTYNEQFF
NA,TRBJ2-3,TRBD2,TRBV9,TGTGCCAGCAGCGTCGCTAGCGGGATCACAGATACGCAGTATTTT,CASSVASGITDTQYF
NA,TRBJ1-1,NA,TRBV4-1,TGCGCCAGCAGCCAAGATATCTACGGGGGAAACACTGAAGCTTTCTTT,CASSQDIYGGNTEAFF
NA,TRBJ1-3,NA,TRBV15,TGTGCCACCAGCAGAGATCGGGATCCCTCTGGAAACACCATATATTTT,CATSRDRDPSGNTIYF
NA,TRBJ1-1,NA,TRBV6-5,TGTGCCAGCAGTCCCGGACAGACCACTGAAGCTTTCTTT,CASSPGQTTEAFF
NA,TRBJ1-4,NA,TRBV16,TGTGCCAGCAGCTCGGGCGGGTACGAAAAACTGTTTTTT,CASSSGGYEKLFF
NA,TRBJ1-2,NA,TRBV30,TGTGCCTGGAGTCCAGGGTCGGCGTACTATGGCTACACCTTC,CAWSPGSAYYGYTF